These T cell receptor beta chains were read from a single sample in a study of T cells in Graves' hyperthyroidism and ophthalmopathy. TCRdb processed the multiplex PCR reads anew with MiXCR; each CDR3 protein has one entry. The data show fewer than 500,000 distinct CDR3 sequences, over 12% seen once. What was sequenced was blood. These TCRs come from a man aged 18-30 years with Graves' ophthalmopathy. The CDR3 runs from the conserved cysteine through the conserved F or W. A D gene is named only where the DNA matches it firmly. Only some rows state a clone size, as once, few, many or a class for expanded clones.

d_call	clone_size	v_call	j_call	cdr3_aa	cdr3_nt
.	many	TRBV7-9	TRBJ1-6	CAINTSEGHSPLHF	TGTGCCATCAATACATCGGAAGGACATTCACCCCTCCACTTT
TRBD1	many	TRBV11-2	TRBJ1-4	CASSLVRGNEKLFF	TGTGCCAGCAGCTTGGTCAGGGGGAATGAAAAACTGTTTTTT
.	many	TRBV11-2	TRBJ2-3	CASSPELSGPRGADTQYF	TGTGCCAGCAGCCCTGAATTGAGCGGGCCCCGCGGGGCAGATACGCAGTATTTT
TRBD2	many	TRBV9	TRBJ2-1	CASSAVSGGPSYNEQFF	TGTGCCAGCAGCGCCGTGAGCGGGGGCCCCTCCTACAATGAGCAGTTCTTC
.	many	TRBV11-2	TRBJ1-1	CASSFNMNTEAFF	TGTGCCAGCAGCTTTAACATGAACACTGAAGCTTTCTTT
.	many	TRBV11-2	TRBJ2-7	CASSPGFGHEQYF	TGTGCCAGCAGCCCAGGGTTTGGGCACGAGCAGTACTTC
.	many	TRBV6-1	TRBJ2-7	CASSELQGGRSSYEQYF	TGTGCCAGCAGTGAACTACAAGGAGGAAGGAGCTCCTACGAGCAGTACTTC
.	.	TRBV14	TRBJ1-6	CASRVDSHNSPLHF	TGTGCCAGCAGAGTTGACAGCCATAATTCACCCCTCCACTTT
.	.	TRBV7-2	TRBJ2-5	CASSLGAGAFQETQYF	TGTGCCAGCAGCTTAGGGGCGGGGGCTTTTCAAGAGACCCAGTACTTC
.	many	TRBV11-2	TRBJ2-3	CASNLVSADTQYF	TGTGCCAGCAATCTAGTGTCAGCAGATACGCAGTATTTT
.	many	TRBV6-1	TRBJ2-7	CASSSIPGGPYEQYF	TGTGCCAGCAGTTCCATACCAGGAGGACCCTACGAGCAGTACTTC
TRBD1	many	TRBV7-2	TRBJ2-1	CASSRDRGGYNEQFF	TGTGCCAGCAGCCGGGACAGGGGAGGCTACAATGAGCAGTTCTTC
.	many	TRBV6-1	TRBJ2-1	CASTIPREGAGEQFF	TGTGCCAGCACAATACCCCGGGAAGGGGCCGGTGAGCAGTTCTTC
.	few	TRBV20-1	TRBJ2-7	CSARGGLYEQYF	TGCAGTGCCAGAGGGGGGTTGTACGAGCAGTACTTC
.	many	TRBV12-3/TRBV12-4	TRBJ2-7	CASSPGQRYEQYF	TGTGCCAGCAGCCCCGGACAGCGTTACGAGCAGTACTTC
.	many	TRBV19	TRBJ2-7	CASSSPGDTAVEQYF	TGTGCCAGTAGTTCCCCGGGGGACACGGCTGTCGAGCAGTACTTC
.	many	TRBV7-9	TRBJ1-1	CASSLVQGSAEAFF	TGTGCCAGCAGCTTAGTTCAGGGGAGCGCTGAAGCTTTCTTT
.	many	TRBV20-1	TRBJ1-1	CSARGTANTEAFF	TGCAGTGCTAGAGGGACAGCGAACACTGAAGCTTTCTTT
.	many	TRBV4-1	TRBJ2-7	CASSQEESGPYEQYF	TGCGCCAGCAGCCAGGAAGAGTCTGGCCCCTACGAGCAGTACTTC
TRBD2	many	TRBV7-9	TRBJ2-1	CASSLVPGTSGRASYNEQFF	TGTGCCAGCAGCTTAGTTCCCGGGACTAGCGGGAGGGCCTCGTACAATGAGCAGTTCTTC
.	many	TRBV20-1	TRBJ2-3	CSARTFGRPTDTQYF	TGCAGTGCTAGAACGTTCGGGAGACCCACAGATACGCAGTATTTT
TRBD1	many	TRBV14	TRBJ2-7	CASSHQPGTEAYEQYF	TGTGCCAGCAGCCACCAACCCGGGACAGAGGCCTACGAGCAGTACTTC
.	many	TRBV11-2	TRBJ2-5	CASSLWQGKETQYF	TGTGCCAGCAGCTTATGGCAGGGAAAAGAGACCCAGTACTTC